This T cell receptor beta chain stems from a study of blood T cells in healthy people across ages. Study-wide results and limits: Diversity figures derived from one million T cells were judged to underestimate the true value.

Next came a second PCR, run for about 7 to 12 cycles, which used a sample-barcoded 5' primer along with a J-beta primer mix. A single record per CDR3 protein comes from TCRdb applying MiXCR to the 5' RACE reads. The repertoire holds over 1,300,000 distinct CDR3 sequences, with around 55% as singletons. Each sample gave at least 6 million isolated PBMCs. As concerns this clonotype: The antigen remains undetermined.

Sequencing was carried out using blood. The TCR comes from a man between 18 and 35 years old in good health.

CDR3 in amino acids: CASSTGQGVEQYF. CDR3 bases: TGTGCCAGCTCAACGGGGCAGGGGGTCGAGCAGTACTTC. The chain couples TRBV18 to TRBJ2-7, with 7 bases fitting TRBD1. The CDR3 sequence is 13 residues long. The V and J ends lost 5 bases and 6 bases, in that order; junction bases with no gene match: 7. Germline V lookup: CDR1 KGHSH, CDR2 LQKENI.